The entry that follows covers one TCR beta chain sequence. Data came from immunoSEQ multiplex PCR; TCRdb stores just in-frame clones and leaves some out. The sample shows 150,000 or so clones, around 89% of them seen only once. This sample is part of a study of blood T cell repertoires in COVID-19. V was shortened by 0 bases and J by 1 base, with 13 bases between the two germline ends. The CDR3 contains 16 residues. The chain joins TRBV5-3 to TRBJ1-2, with D unclear. TRBV5-3 falls under the ORF class, with uncertain function. The sequenced material came from peripheral blood. This receptor was taken from a man in his sixties with COVID-19, enrolled during active disease. The CDR3 DNA follows: TGTGCCAGAAGCTTGGTTTGGCCTCGGAGTAACTATGGCTACACCTTC. This translates into CARSLVWPRSNYGYTF.